This T cell receptor beta chain is drawn from a study of technical replicates of blood from a few donors. Per germline, CDR1 MNHEY and CDR2 SVGAGI. The CDR3 sequence is 15 residues long. Sequencing used immunoSEQ multiplex PCR; TCRdb keeps in-frame clones, though not all of them. The table shows 65,000 to 90,000 clones, with 95% to 98% occurring only once. Sequencing used T cells isolated from PBMCs. The V gene is TRBV6-5, the J gene TRBJ2-5, with unresolved D. The DNA end is more similar to TRBJ2-7, so the J call may be wrong. The sequence was obtained from a human donor in good health. The CDR3 sequence: CASSPSPASSYEQYF. CDR3 nucleotide sequence: TGTGCCAGCAGCCCGTCCCCGGCTAGCTCCTACGAGCAGTACTTC.